This T cell receptor beta chain was recorded in a study of T cells after yellow fever vaccination. MiXCR, applied by TCRdb to the 5' RACE reads, yields one record per CDR3 protein. The sample records around 88,000 distinct CDR3 sequences, less than 15% being singletons. Study-wide findings and caveats: Contaminants from the bulk population, in the form of abundant clonotypes, could be found in FACS-sorted repertoires. The CD4 compartment and the CD8 compartment contained a small share of clonotypes in common. Most primary-vaccination clones recurred post-booster (approximately 96% CD4, roughly 91% CD8).

There are a few counts of this clonotype. Germline V gives CDR1 MRHNA, CDR2 SNTAGT. This CDR3 region has 14 residues. J was trimmed by 6 bases and V by 6 bases; bases with no gene match: 10. Sequenced material: CD8+ T cells not binding an NS4B(214-222) dextramer, sorted from PBMCs, taken less than 25 days after the first yellow fever vaccination. This chain joins TRBV6-4 and TRBJ1-1, with 7 positions matching TRBD1. This receptor was taken from a man younger than 35 who received the YFV17D yellow fever vaccine. The CDR3 nucleotides read TGTGCCAGCAGGGTTACAGGGGACTCCCCTGAAGCTTTCTTT. This translates into CASRVTGDSPEAFF.